This T cell receptor (beta chain) derives from a study of molecular identifiers for immune sequencing clone quantification (dated by TCRdb to between 2017 and 2018). At the level of the whole study: For a replicate experiment, RNA from roughly 20,000 or 100,000 naive CD8 T cells was divided into five aliquots, and four of the five aliquots were sequenced. This methods study used CD8 T cells to benchmark TCR RNA copy counting and molecular-identifier clustering-based TCR repertoire sequencing (MIDCIRS). Overall study results and their limits: The naive libraries included spiked-in Jurkat TCR RNA (fewer than eleven copies' worth), and this RNA is not part of the donor repertoire. Clones above 20 RNA copies held over 97% of molecules in CMV-specific effector cells but under 1% in naive cells. Highly expanded clone sizes could be underestimated if identical TCR molecules share a barcode. When barcode sub-clustering was not used, chimeric consensus sequences inflated TCR diversity, with chimeras reaching as high as 47%. Spiked-in Jurkat TCR RNA equal to a single cell's worth was reported to be detectable even within one million naive CD8 T cells. About three recovered TCR RNA copies per cell were obtained by modeling, versus roughly 9.1 by digital PCR, implying a capture efficiency of 25% to 30%.

The library was made by PCR. Sequenced using an Illumina HiSeq 4000. Bulk TCR libraries were made following a previously described method, with the TCR primers given in Table S5. The Qiagen AllPrep DNA/RNA kit was used to purify total RNA. Before analysis, reads from multiple sequencing runs of the same library were pooled. Per the original workflow: Reads were retained only if an exact TCR constant sequence was present, and the retained reads were trimmed to 150 nt and grouped according to their 12-nt molecular barcodes. Reads inside each barcode group were sub-clustered using a 15% Levenshtein threshold, and a quality-weighted consensus sequence was constructed for each RNA molecule. Non-functional sequences were filtered out, along with any lower-count sequence sitting one edit away from another sequence. Based on fitting two negative binomial distributions, any barcode sub-cluster with under 20% of the maximum read count was discarded. TCRdb handled the public reads itself, with Q25 trimming in fastp and clone calling in MiXCR, and kept productive beta chains. A single entry per CDR3 protein holds the most common genes and DNA from its merged rows. The V and J calls and clone size come from TCRdb's table, not from the authors' own analysis. The sample table contains about 60,000 distinct CDR3 sequences; only one count was recorded for around 20% of them. 1.4% to 1.5% of the sample is in the top ten clones.

In regard to this clonotype: It lacks a known antigen. A much larger clone lies a single base off, so this may be a read error.

Libraries of naive CD8 T cells were built from about 20,000 to 1,000,000 sorted cells, with 10%, 30% or 50% of the purified RNA used. Naive CD8 T cells, defined as CD8+CD4-CCR7+CD45RA+, were FACS-sorted into RLT Plus buffer on a BD FACSAria II. Detection sensitivity was tested by spiking Jurkat RNA equal to roughly ten TCR copies' worth into samples containing 20,000-1,000,000 naive CD8 T cells. Enrichment of CD8 T cells was performed with RosetteSep CD8+ T Cell Enrichment Cocktail and Ficoll-Paque, after which ACK red cell lysis was carried out. The receptor's source is a human donor in good health. Some libraries in this study had Jurkat cell RNA spiked in. The sequenced sample was naive CD8+ T cells from blood, with Jurkat cell RNA spiked in. Per the publication, the cell subset or site label means: FACS-sorted CD8+CD4-CCR7+CD45RA+ naive T cells.

CDR3 region: CASSVGMGGQYF. The DNA sequence is given as TGTGCCAGCAGCGTGGGTATGGGCGGGCAGTACTTC. The chain couples TRBV28 to TRBJ2-7; no D gene is confidently identified. V is pared back by 6 bases and J by 9 bases, with 15 bases lying between the germline termini. CDR1 and CDR2 are drawn from the germline V gene: MDHEN, SYDVKM. Its CDR3 holds 12 amino acids, cysteine through phenylalanine. The CDR3 DNA has 36 bases and is translated from base 1.